The rows below give T cell receptor beta chains drawn from one sample of a study of beta chain features in type 1 diabetes. Method: immunoSEQ multiplex PCR; TCRdb's copy keeps in-frame clones and lacks some. The profile covers about 140,000 clones, with 6.9% appearing a single time and roughly 1.5% taken by the ten largest. Sequencing was carried out using central memory CD4+ T cells from blood. These receptors came from a woman in her 30s in good health. Each CDR3 is given with its conserved first and last residue. Fields, in order: D gene, J gene, clone size, V gene, CDR3 DNA, CDR3 protein. The D gene is left open where the match is weak. Expanded clones get a size class; other rows say once, few or many, or leave the size out.

- | TRBJ2-1 | few | TRBV7-8 | TGTGCCAGCAGCTCTTATGGAAGGGAGTCTTTAAATGAGCAGTTCTTC | CASSSYGRESLNEQFF
TRBD2 | TRBJ2-1 | - | TRBV10-3 | TGTGCCATCAGTGAGGGACTAGGTGGGGGGGATGAGCAGTTCTTC | CAISEGLGGGDEQFF
TRBD1 | TRBJ2-1 | many | TRBV19 | TGTGCCAGTAGTAAATATGAACCACAGGGATTGGGACAGGGGGAGCAGTTCTTC | CASSKYEPQGLGQGEQFF
TRBD2 | TRBJ2-7 | many | TRBV7-2 | TGTGCCAGCAGCCTAACGACTAGCGGTTACTACGAGCAGTACTTC | CASSLTTSGYYEQYF
TRBD1 | TRBJ2-6 | - | TRBV29-1 | TGCAGCGTTTCCGGGACAGGGATCGTTGGGGCCAACGTCCTGACTTTC | CSVSGTGIVGANVLTF
TRBD1 | TRBJ2-7 | - | TRBV30 | TGTGCCTGGAGTCTGACCCCCACGACAGGGACCTACGAGCAGTACTTC | CAWSLTPTTGTYEQYF
TRBD1 | TRBJ1-5 | few | TRBV18 | TGTGCCAGCTCACCGGGACAGGGAGATCAGCCCCAGCATTTT | CASSPGQGDQPQHF
- | TRBJ2-7 | few | TRBV30 | TGTGCCTGGAGTTCGGTGGGGCTAGCGCCAAACTCCTACGAGCAGTACTTC | CAWSSVGLAPNSYEQYF
TRBD1 | TRBJ2-7 | few | TRBV7-3 | TGTGCCAGCAGCACGAACAGGGGTCAGGGCGAGCAGTACTTC | CASSTNRGQGEQYF
- | TRBJ2-3 | - | TRBV19 | TGTGCCAGTAGTCCAAGAGGAGATACGCAGTATTTT | CASSPRGDTQYF
TRBD2 | TRBJ2-7 | few | TRBV7-3 | TGTGCCAGCAGCTTAGTAGCGGGAGGGGATTACGAGCAGTACTTC | CASSLVAGGDYEQYF
TRBD2 | TRBJ2-3 | few | TRBV5-4 | TGTGCCAGCAGCTTGAAATCGACTAGCGGCATGGATACGCAGTATTTT | CASSLKSTSGMDTQYF
TRBD2 | TRBJ2-1 | many | TRBV14 | TGTGCCAGCAGCCAACTTAGCGGGAGAGTTAGCTCCTACAATGAGCAGTTCTTC | CASSQLSGRVSSYNEQFF
- | TRBJ2-4 | few | TRBV30 | TGTGCCTGGAGAAAACAGGGTCTAGCCAAAAACATTCAGTACTTC | CAWRKQGLAKNIQYF
TRBD2 | TRBJ2-3 | - | TRBV4-2 | TGTGCCAGCAGCCGAGGACTAGCGGGAGCCACAGATACGCAGTATTTT | CASSRGLAGATDTQYF
- | TRBJ2-1 | few | TRBV7-9 | TGTGCCAGCAGCCCGAGGAAGAGACTAGGGCCATACAATGAGCAGTTCTTC | CASSPRKRLGPYNEQFF
TRBD1 | TRBJ2-6 | few | TRBV6-1 | TGTGCCAGCAGGACAGGGATTGCTGGGGCCAACGTCCTGACTTTC | CASRTGIAGANVLTF